These T cell receptor beta chains were read from a single sample in a study of technical replicates of blood from a few donors. Using immunoSEQ multiplex PCR, the repertoire was profiled, and TCRdb retains in-frame clones only, with some absent. Of more than 65,000 clones in the sample, about 87% are singletons; the top ten hold roughly 5%. The sequencing sample was made of PBMCs. Source of these receptors: a human donor in good health. Some clones in this sample may be carry-over from other donors' samples. Each CDR3 is given with its conserved first and last residue. The D gene is left open where the match is weak. Part of the rows lack a size; the others show once, few, many or a class for expanded clones.

NA	TRBV7-9	TRBJ1-3	NA	CASSPYIASGNTIYF	TGTGCCAGCAGCCCCTACATAGCCTCTGGAAACACCATATATTTT
NA	TRBV4-3	TRBJ2-2	NA	CASSQEQHRELFF	TGCGCCAGCAGCCAAGAACAACACCGGGAGCTGTTTTTT
NA	TRBV4-2	TRBJ2-3	NA	CASSTLALEGDTQYF	TGTGCCAGCAGTACACTAGCCCTAGAGGGTGATACGCAGTATTTT
NA	TRBV7-9	TRBJ1-3	NA	CASSLDWGGSGNTIYF	TGTGCCAGCAGCTTAGATTGGGGCGGCTCCGGAAACACCATATATTTT
NA	TRBV30	TRBJ2-7	NA	CAWVPPFWAGSEQYF	TGTGCCTGGGTACCTCCGTTTTGGGCGGGTTCCGAGCAGTACTTC
once	TRBV7-7	TRBJ2-1	NA	CASSLRPQIYNEQFF	TGTGCCAGCAGCTTAAGGCCACAGATTTACAATGAGCAGTTCTTC
NA	TRBV7-9	TRBJ1-2	NA	CASSLGGLAGSGYTF	TGTGCCAGCAGCTTAGGGGGACTGGCTGGGAGTGGCTACACCTTC
NA	TRBV7-9	TRBJ1-5	NA	CASSLTGGNQPQHF	TGTGCCAGCAGCTTAACAGGTGGCAATCAGCCCCAGCATTTT
NA	TRBV19	TRBJ2-5	TRBD1	CATRDRGIETQYF	TGTGCCACCCGGGACAGGGGTATAGAGACCCAGTACTTC
NA	TRBV9	TRBJ2-1	TRBD2	CASSVAAGGFNEQFF	TGTGCCAGCAGCGTAGCTGCGGGGGGCTTCAATGAGCAGTTCTTC
NA	TRBV7-9	TRBJ2-3	NA	CASSPGIRTDTQYF	TGTGCCAGCAGCCCGGGGATCCGCACAGATACGCAGTATTTT
NA	TRBV4-3	TRBJ2-7	TRBD1	CASSQGTGHYEQYF	TGCGCCAGCAGCCAAGGGACAGGCCACTACGAGCAGTACTTC
NA	TRBV18	TRBJ1-1	NA	CASSPNMNTEAFF	TGTGCCAGCTCACCCAACATGAACACTGAAGCTTTCTTT
few	TRBV5-6	TRBJ2-1	NA	CASSRGTSNEQFF	TGTGCCAGCAGCCGCGGGACGAGCAATGAGCAGTTCTTC
NA	TRBV7-9	TRBJ2-1	NA	CASSPRASDEQFF	TGTGCCAGCAGCCCCCGAGCTAGCGATGAGCAGTTCTTC
NA	TRBV7-2	TRBJ1-3	NA	CASSPQGRLGWGNTIYF	TGTGCCAGCAGCCCTCAGGGAAGGCTGGGATGGGGAAACACCATATATTTT
once	TRBV5-1	TRBJ2-3	NA	CASTPGRGGGTDTQYF	TGCGCCAGCACTCCGGGGAGGGGGGGCGGCACAGATACGCAGTATTTT
NA	TRBV2	TRBJ2-7	NA	CASSVSGDLYEQYF	TGTGCCAGCAGTGTTTCGGGGGACCTCTACGAGCAGTACTTC
NA	TRBV30	TRBJ1-2	TRBD1	CAWSVPRGLYGYTF	TGTGCCTGGAGTGTACCCAGGGGGCTGTATGGCTACACCTTC
NA	TRBV21-1	TRBJ1-1	NA	CASSSWTGTGNTEAFF	TGTGCCAGCAGCTCATGGACGGGGACAGGGAACACTGAAGCTTTCTTT
NA	TRBV9	TRBJ1-2	TRBD1	CASSGDRINYGYTF	TGTGCCAGCAGCGGGGACAGGATAAACTATGGCTACACCTTC
NA	TRBV11-2	TRBJ2-7	TRBD2	CASSPWTSGYSYEQYF	TGTGCCAGCAGCCCCTGGACTAGCGGTTACTCCTACGAGCAGTACTTC
NA	TRBV11-1	TRBJ2-3	TRBD2	CASSRLAGGRGSTDTQYF	TGTGCCAGCAGCCGACTAGCGGGAGGGAGGGGTAGCACAGATACGCAGTATTTT
NA	TRBV5-1	TRBJ2-3	TRBD2	CASSLKNSTSGRTSTDTQYF	TGCGCCAGCAGCCTTAAAAATTCAACTAGCGGGAGGACTAGCACAGATACGCAGTATTTT
NA	TRBV5-1	TRBJ2-7	TRBD2	CASSGDYVYEQYF	TGCGCCAGCAGCGGGGACTACGTTTACGAGCAGTACTTC
NA	TRBV5-1	TRBJ2-3	NA	CASSPGLGGTDTQYF	TGCGCCAGCAGCCCAGGACTCGGTGGCACAGATACGCAGTATTTT
NA	TRBV18	TRBJ1-2	NA	CASSLWDTGYTF	TGTGCCAGCTCACTATGGGACACCGGCTACACCTTC
few	TRBV5-8	TRBJ2-4	TRBD2	CASSLQGLAGGPSAKNIQYF	TGTGCCAGCAGCTTGCAGGGACTAGCGGGAGGGCCTTCGGCCAAAAACATTCAGTACTTC
NA	TRBV5-4	TRBJ2-7	NA	CASSLGRGSYEQYF	TGTGCCAGCAGCTTGGGGCGGGGATCCTACGAGCAGTACTTC
NA	TRBV2	TRBJ1-1	TRBD1	CASRTDRDQDTEAFF	TGTGCCAGCAGGACGGACAGGGATCAGGACACTGAAGCTTTCTTT
NA	TRBV19	TRBJ2-1	TRBD2	CATTRTSGGYNEQFF	TGTGCCACCACCCGGACTAGCGGAGGCTACAATGAGCAGTTCTTC
NA	TRBV10-3	TRBJ2-1	TRBD2	CAIKGGSDNEQFF	TGTGCCATCAAGGGCGGGAGCGACAATGAGCAGTTCTTC
NA	TRBV18	TRBJ1-4	TRBD1	CASSPGTGESLGAEKLFF	TGTGCCAGCTCACCGGGGACAGGGGAAAGCCTGGGGGCAGAAAAACTGTTTTTT
NA	TRBV12-5	TRBJ2-3	TRBD2	CASGTSGGLGPGPDTQYF	TGTGCTAGTGGGACTAGCGGGGGGCTCGGGCCAGGGCCAGATACGCAGTATTTT
NA	TRBV19	TRBJ1-1	NA	CASSPRSGTEAFF	TGTGCCAGTAGTCCTAGGAGTGGAACTGAAGCTTTCTTT
NA	TRBV7-2	TRBJ2-7	NA	CASSVKGAYEQYF	TGTGCCAGCAGCGTTAAGGGAGCCTACGAGCAGTACTTC
NA	TRBV19	TRBJ2-1	TRBD2	CASSIHTGTSEYNEQFF	TGTGCCAGTAGTATACACACCGGGACTAGCGAGTACAATGAGCAGTTCTTC
NA	TRBV7-2	TRBJ1-1	NA	CASSQTGNTEAFF	TGTGCCAGCAGCCAGACAGGGAACACTGAAGCTTTCTTT
NA	TRBV7-2	TRBJ2-7	NA	CASSIRDSYEQYF	TGTGCCAGCAGCATACGAGACAGCTACGAGCAGTACTTC
NA	TRBV5-1	TRBJ2-7	NA	CASSFRGNTYEQYF	TGCGCCAGCAGCTTTAGGGGCAATACCTACGAGCAGTACTTC
NA	TRBV18	TRBJ1-2	TRBD1	CASSTAGTENYGYTF	TGTGCCAGCTCAACCGCCGGGACAGAAAACTATGGCTACACCTTC
NA	TRBV30	TRBJ1-2	NA	CAWSVQNVDGYTF	TGTGCCTGGAGTGTACAGAACGTGGATGGCTACACCTTC
once	TRBV27	TRBJ2-7	TRBD2	CASKGLAGDLYGYEQYF	TGTGCCAGCAAAGGGCTAGCGGGAGATCTTTACGGGTACGAGCAGTACTTC
NA	TRBV19	TRBJ1-5	TRBD1	CASSIYRDSYSNQPQHF	TGTGCCAGTAGTATATATCGGGACAGTTATAGCAATCAGCCCCAGCATTTT
NA	TRBV4-3	TRBJ2-1	TRBD2	CASSQGRERGGDEQFF	TGCGCCAGCAGCCAAGGGCGGGAGAGGGGAGGTGATGAGCAGTTCTTC
NA	TRBV2	TRBJ2-6	NA	CASTDTGANVLTF	TGTGCCAGCACCGACACCGGGGCCAACGTCCTGACTTTC
NA	TRBV6-5	TRBJ2-2	NA	CASRPRGDTGELFF	TGTGCCAGCAGGCCCCGGGGAGACACCGGGGAGCTGTTTTTT
NA	TRBV4-3	TRBJ2-2	TRBD2	CASSQEHWSGGNTGELFF	TGCGCCAGCAGCCAAGAACACTGGTCGGGGGGGAACACCGGGGAGCTGTTTTTT
NA	TRBV30	TRBJ1-5	TRBD1	CAWSVHGTGSAVSNQPQHF	TGTGCCTGGAGTGTACACGGGACAGGGTCTGCCGTTAGCAATCAGCCCCAGCATTTT
NA	TRBV19	TRBJ1-5	TRBD1	CASSTRDRGAYQPQHF	TGTGCCAGTAGTACCCGGGACAGGGGAGCGTATCAGCCCCAGCATTTT
NA	TRBV7-2	TRBJ2-7	NA	CASSLGREQYF	TGTGCCAGCAGCTTGGGGCGCGAGCAGTACTTC
once	TRBV4-1	TRBJ1-5	TRBD1	CASSHPDRGAQPQHF	TGCGCCAGCAGCCACCCAGACAGGGGGGCTCAGCCCCAGCATTTT
NA	TRBV29-1	TRBJ2-5	NA	CSGKGAPQETQYF	TGCAGCGGTAAAGGGGCGCCGCAAGAGACCCAGTACTTC